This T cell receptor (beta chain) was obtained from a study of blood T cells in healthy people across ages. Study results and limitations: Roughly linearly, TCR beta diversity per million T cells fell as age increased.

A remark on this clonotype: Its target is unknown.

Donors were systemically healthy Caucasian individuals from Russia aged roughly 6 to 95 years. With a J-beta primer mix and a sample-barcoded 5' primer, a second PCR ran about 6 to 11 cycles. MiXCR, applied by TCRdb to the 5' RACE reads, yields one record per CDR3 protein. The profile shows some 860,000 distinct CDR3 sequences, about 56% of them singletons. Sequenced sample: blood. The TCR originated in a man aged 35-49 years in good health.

The CDR3 sequence: CSVIGQGGEQYF. CDR3 nucleotides: TGCAGCGTTATAGGACAGGGTGGTGAGCAGTACTTC. The V gene is TRBV29-1, the J gene TRBJ2-7; 8 bases match TRBD1. The V gene end was trimmed by 5 bases and the J gene end by 7 bases; junction bases not matched to a gene: 7. This CDR3 has 12 amino acids. Germline CDR1 reads SQVTM; CDR2 reads ANQGSEA.